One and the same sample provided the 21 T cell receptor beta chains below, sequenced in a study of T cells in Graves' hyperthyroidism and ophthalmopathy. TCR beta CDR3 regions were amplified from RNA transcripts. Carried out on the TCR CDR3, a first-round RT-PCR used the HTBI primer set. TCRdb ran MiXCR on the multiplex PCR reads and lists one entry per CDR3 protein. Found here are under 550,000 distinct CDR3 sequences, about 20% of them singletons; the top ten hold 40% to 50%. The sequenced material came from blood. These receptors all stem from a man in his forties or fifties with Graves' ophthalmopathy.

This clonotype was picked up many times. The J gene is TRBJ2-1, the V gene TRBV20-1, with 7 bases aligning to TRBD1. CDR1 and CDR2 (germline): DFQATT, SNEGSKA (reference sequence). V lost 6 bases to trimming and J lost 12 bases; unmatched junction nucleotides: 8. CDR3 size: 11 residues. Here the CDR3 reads CSATDRAGQFF. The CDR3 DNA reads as TGCAGTGCCACCGACAGGGCTGGGCAGTTCTTC.

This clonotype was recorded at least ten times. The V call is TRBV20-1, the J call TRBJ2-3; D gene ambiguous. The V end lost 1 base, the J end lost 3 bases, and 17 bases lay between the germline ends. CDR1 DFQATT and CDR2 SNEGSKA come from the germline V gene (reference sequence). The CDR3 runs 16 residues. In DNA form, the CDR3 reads TGCAGTGCTAGAGGGCCACAGCGAACAAAAACAGATACGCAGTATTTT. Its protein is CSARGPQRTKTDTQYF.

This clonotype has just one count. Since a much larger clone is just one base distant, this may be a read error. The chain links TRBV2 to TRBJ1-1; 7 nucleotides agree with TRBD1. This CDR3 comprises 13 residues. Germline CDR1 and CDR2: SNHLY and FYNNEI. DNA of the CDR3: TGTGCCGGCAGTGAGGCGGGCAGGGGGACAGCTTTCTTT. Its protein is CAGSEAGRGTAFF.

CDR3 in amino acids: CASSPASGSYNEQFF. The CDR3, as DNA: TGTGCCAGCTCACCCGCTAGCGGCTCCTACAATGAGCAGTTCTTC. This rearrangement joins TRBV18 to TRBJ2-1; TRBD2 aligns across 7 bases. The CDR3 length is 15 residues. With 3 bases clipped from V and 0 bases from J, the junction kept 2 bases outside the gene matches. Germline V gives CDR1 KGHSH, CDR2 LQKENI.

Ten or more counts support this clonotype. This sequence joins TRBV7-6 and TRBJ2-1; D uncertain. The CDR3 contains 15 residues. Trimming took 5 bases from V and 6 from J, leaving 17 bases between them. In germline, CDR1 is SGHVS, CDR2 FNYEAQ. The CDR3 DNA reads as TGTGCCAGCAGCCCGAGGTCCTATCCAGGCAATGAGCAGTTCTTC. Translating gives CASSPRSYPGNEQFF.

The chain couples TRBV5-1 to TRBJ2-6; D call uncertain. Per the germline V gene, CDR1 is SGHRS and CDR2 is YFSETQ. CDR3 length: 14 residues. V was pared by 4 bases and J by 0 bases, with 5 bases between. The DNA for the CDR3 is TGCGCCAGCAGCAGGTCCTCTGGGGCCAACGTCCTGACTTTC. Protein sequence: CASSRSSGANVLTF.

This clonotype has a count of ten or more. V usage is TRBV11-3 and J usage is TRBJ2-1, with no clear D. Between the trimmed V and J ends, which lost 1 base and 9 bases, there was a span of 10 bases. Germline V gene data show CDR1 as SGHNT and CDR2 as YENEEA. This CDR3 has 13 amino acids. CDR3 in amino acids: CASSLGTESEQFF. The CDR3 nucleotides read TGTGCCAGCAGCTTAGGTACGGAGTCTGAGCAGTTCTTC.

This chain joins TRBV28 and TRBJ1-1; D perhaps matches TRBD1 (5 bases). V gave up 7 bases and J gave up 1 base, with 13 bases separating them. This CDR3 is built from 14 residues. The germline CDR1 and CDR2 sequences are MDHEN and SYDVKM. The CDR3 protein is CASIRGGRNTEAFF. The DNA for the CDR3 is TGTGCCAGCATAAGGGGTGGGCGGAACACTGAAGCTTTCTTT.

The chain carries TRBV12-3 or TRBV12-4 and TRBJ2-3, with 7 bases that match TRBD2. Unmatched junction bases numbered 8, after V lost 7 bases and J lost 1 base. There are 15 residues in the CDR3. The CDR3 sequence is CASTLWGGGTDTQYF. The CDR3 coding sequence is TGTGCCAGCACCTTATGGGGGGGGGGCACAGATACGCAGTATTTT.

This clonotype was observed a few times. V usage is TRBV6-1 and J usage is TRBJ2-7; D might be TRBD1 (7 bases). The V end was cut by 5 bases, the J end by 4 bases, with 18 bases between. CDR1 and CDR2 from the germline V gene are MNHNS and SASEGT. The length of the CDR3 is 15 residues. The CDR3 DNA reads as TGTGCCAGCAGTTTAGCCATGACAGGGAGGTACGAGCAGTACTTC. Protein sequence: CASSLAMTGRYEQYF.

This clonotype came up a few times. The CDR3 bases are TGTGCCACCGCTCTCGGGACAGCAGATAATTCACCCCTCCACTTT. It translates to CATALGTADNSPLHF. The rearrangement joins TRBV19 to TRBJ1-6; 7 positions agree with TRBD1. Losses at the gene ends were 10 bases for V and 5 bases for J; bases not matched to a gene: 11. CDR3 size: 15 residues. CDR1 and CDR2 (germline): LNHDA, SQIVND (reference sequence).

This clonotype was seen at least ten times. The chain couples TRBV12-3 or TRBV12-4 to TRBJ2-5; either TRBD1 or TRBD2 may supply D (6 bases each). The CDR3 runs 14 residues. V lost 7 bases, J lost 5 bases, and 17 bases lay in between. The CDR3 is CASTRGGLGETQYF. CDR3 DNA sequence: TGTGCCAGCACCCGAGGGGGGCTCGGGGAGACCCAGTACTTC.

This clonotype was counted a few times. The CDR3 is CASSVWGQGGNEQFF. CDR3 nucleotide sequence: TGTGCCAGCAGCGTATGGGGACAGGGGGGGAATGAGCAGTTCTTC. The chain combines TRBV9 with TRBJ2-1, with 11 bases identical to TRBD1. This CDR3 has 15 residues. V lost 1 base to trimming and J lost 7 bases; unmatched junction nucleotides: 4. Germline V gene lookup returns CDR1 SGDLS and CDR2 YYNGEE.

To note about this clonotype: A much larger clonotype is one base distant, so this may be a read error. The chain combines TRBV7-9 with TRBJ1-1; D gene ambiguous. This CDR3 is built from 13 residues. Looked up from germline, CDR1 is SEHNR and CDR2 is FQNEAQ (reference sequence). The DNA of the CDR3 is TGTCCCAGCAGCTTAGATGTTGGCGTTGAAGCTTTCTTT. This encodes CPSSLDVGVEAFF.

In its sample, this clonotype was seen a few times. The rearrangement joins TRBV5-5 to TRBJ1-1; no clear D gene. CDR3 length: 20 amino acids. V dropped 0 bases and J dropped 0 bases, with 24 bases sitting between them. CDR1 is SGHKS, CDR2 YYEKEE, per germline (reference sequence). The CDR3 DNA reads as TGTGCCAGCAGCTTGGTGAGGGAGTCTTTTTTTCCGATGGTGAACACTGAAGCTTTCTTT. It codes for CASSLVRESFFPMVNTEAFF. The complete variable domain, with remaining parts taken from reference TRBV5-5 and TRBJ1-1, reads DAGVTQSPTHLIKTRGQQVTLRCSPISGHKSVSWYQQVLGQGPQFIFQYYEKEERGRGNFPDRFSARQFPNYSSELNVNALLLGDSALYLCASSLVRESFFPMVNTEAFFGQGTRLTVV.

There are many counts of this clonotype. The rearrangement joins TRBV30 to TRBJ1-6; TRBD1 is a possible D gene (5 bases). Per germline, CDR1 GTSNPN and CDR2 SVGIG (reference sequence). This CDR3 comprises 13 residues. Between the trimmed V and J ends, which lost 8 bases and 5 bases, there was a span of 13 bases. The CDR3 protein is CALLGQDNSPLHF. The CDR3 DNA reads TGTGCCCTGCTGGGGCAGGATAATTCACCCCTCCACTTT.

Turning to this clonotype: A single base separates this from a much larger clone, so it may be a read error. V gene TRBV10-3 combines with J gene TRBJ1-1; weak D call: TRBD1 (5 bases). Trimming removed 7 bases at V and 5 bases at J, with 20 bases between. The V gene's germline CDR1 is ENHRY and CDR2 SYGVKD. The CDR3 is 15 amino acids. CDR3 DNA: TGTGCCATCACGGGTGGCCGGGGAGGGGAAACTGAAGCTTTCTTT. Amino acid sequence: CAITGGRGGETEAFF.

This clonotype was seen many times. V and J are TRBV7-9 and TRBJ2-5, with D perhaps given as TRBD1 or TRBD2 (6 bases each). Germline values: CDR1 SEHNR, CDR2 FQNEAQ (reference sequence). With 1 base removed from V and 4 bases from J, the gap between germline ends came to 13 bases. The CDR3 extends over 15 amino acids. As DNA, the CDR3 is TGTGCCAGCAGCTTAGGAGGGGGGCGAAGAGAGACCCAGTACTTC. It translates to CASSLGGGRRETQYF.

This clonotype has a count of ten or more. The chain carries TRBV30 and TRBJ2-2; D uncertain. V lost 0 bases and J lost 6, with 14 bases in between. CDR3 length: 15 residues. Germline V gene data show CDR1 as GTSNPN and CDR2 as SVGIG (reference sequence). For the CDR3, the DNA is TGTGCCTGGAGTGTGGAGTGGGCAACCCCCGGGGAGCTGTTTTTT. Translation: CAWSVEWATPGELFF. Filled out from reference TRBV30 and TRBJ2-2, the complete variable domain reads SQTIHQWPATLVQPVGSPLSLECTVEGTSNPNLYWYRQAAGRGLQLLFYSVGIGQISSEVPQNLSASRPQDRQFILSSKKLLLSDSGFYLCAWSVEWATPGELFFGEGSRLTVL.

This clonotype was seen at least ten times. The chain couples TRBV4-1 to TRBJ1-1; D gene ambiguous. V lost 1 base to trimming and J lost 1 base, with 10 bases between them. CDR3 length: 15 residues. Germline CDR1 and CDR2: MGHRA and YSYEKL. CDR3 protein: CASSQAPTANTEAFF. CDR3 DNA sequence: TGCGCCAGCAGCCAAGCTCCTACAGCGAACACTGAAGCTTTCTTT.

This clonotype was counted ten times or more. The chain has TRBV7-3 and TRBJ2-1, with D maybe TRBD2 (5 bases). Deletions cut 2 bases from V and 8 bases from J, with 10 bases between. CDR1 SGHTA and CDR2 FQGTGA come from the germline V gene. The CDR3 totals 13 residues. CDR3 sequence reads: CASSLLARDEQFF. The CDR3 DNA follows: TGTGCCAGCAGCTTACTGGCGAGGGATGAGCAGTTCTTC. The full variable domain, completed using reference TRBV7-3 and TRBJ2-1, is GAGVSQTPSNKVTEKGKYVELRCDPISGHTALYWYRQSLGQGPEFLIYFQGTGAADDSGLPNDRFFAVRPEGSVSTLKIQRTERGDSAVYLCASSLLARDEQFFGPGTRLTVL.